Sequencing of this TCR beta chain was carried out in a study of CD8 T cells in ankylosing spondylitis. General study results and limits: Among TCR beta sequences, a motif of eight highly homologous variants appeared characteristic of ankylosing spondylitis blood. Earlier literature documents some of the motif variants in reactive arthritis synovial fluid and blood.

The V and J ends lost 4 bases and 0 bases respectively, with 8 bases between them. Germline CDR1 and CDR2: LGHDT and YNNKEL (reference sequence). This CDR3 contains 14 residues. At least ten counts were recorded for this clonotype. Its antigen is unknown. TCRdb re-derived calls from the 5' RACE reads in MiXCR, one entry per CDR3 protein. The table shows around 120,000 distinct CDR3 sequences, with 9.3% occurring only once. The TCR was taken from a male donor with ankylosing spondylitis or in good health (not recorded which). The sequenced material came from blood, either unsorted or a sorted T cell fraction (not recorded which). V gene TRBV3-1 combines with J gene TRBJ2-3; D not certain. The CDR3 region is CASSRGASTDTQYF. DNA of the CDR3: TGTGCCAGCAGCCGCGGAGCAAGCACAGATACGCAGTATTTT.